This is a list of T cell receptor beta chains from one sample in a study of shared clonotypes between healthy human individuals. Clones were sequenced by immunoSEQ multiplex PCR, and TCRdb holds only the in-frame ones, with some missing. The sample includes around 560,000 clones, roughly 95% of them seen just once. Sequencing was performed on naive CD8+ T cells sorted from blood. Receptor source: a woman aged 25 to 39 in good health. CDR3s include the opening cysteine and the closing phenylalanine or tryptophan. A D gene is named only where the DNA matches it firmly. Clone size is not always given. Where it is, it says once, few, many or a class for expanded clones.

D	size	V	J	length	DNA	CDR3
.	.	TRBV7-9	TRBJ1-1	14	TGTGCCAGCAGCTTAGGGCAGATGAACACTGAAGCTTTCTTT	CASSLGQMNTEAFF
TRBD2	.	TRBV5-1	TRBJ2-7	15	TGCGCCAGCAGCCCATTCACTAGCGGGACGGGGGAGCAGTACTTC	CASSPFTSGTGEQYF
TRBD2	once	TRBV15	TRBJ2-1	17	TGTGCCACCAGCAGACACCCTAGCGGGAGGATAAACAATGAGCAGTTCTTC	CATSRHPSGRINNEQFF
.	.	TRBV2	TRBJ2-7	13	TGTGCCAGCACCCTTCCCGGCGGGGACGAGCAGTACTTC	CASTLPGGDEQYF
.	.	TRBV5-6	TRBJ2-7	13	TGTGCCAGCAGCTACCGGGACATCTACGAGCAGTACTTC	CASSYRDIYEQYF
.	.	TRBV29-1	TRBJ1-1	14	TGCAGCGCCCTCCCCGGGACATTGAACACTGAAGCTTTCTTT	CSALPGTLNTEAFF
.	.	TRBV2	TRBJ2-3	12	TGTGCCAGCAGTGAAGGGTACCATACGCAGTATTTT	CASSEGYHTQYF
.	.	TRBV27	TRBJ2-7	12	TGTGCCAGCAGTTATCGGGGTAACGAGCAGTACTTC	CASSYRGNEQYF
.	.	TRBV28	TRBJ2-7	14	TGTGCCAGCACCCCGGAGGGACCAAGATACGAGCAGTACTTC	CASTPEGPRYEQYF
TRBD2	.	TRBV29-1	TRBJ2-7	16	TGCAGCGTACGTATGGCTAGCGGGCCGAACTCCTACGAGCAGTACTTC	CSVRMASGPNSYEQYF
.	.	TRBV18	TRBJ1-2	11	TGTGCCAGTCAGAAGGGTGGTGGCTACACCTTC	CASQKGGGYTF